This T cell receptor (beta chain) was observed in a study of siplizumab effects on memory and regulatory T cells. The study, taken as a whole, reports: Where siplizumab was present, mappable alloreactive CD4+ clones averaged 68.8% Treg-derived, compared with more than 25% in controls. Only a minor fraction of alloreactive clones mapped to unstimulated subsets.

Notes on this clone: The antigen remains unidentified.

The CDR3 runs 12 residues. V lost 2 bases and J 7 bases, leaving 7 bases between the germline ends. Looked up from germline, CDR1 is SNHLY and CDR2 is FYNNEI. About 9.8 x 10^4 TCR templates per sample were sequenced. Clones were sequenced by immunoSEQ multiplex PCR, and TCRdb holds only the in-frame ones, with some missing. The repertoire has fewer than 130,000 clones, about nine tenths of them found once; the top ten carry 1% to 1.5%. This TCR derives from a human donor in good health. The chain recombines TRBV2 with TRBJ2-3; D is unresolved. The sample consisted of CD4+ T cells sorted from blood. The CDR3 loop is CASSESTNTQYF. DNA for the CDR3: TGTGCCAGCAGTGAAAGCACGAATACGCAGTATTTT.